These 2 T cell receptor beta chains were all obtained from the same sample, sequenced in a study of shared clonotypes between healthy human individuals. Sequencing was performed with immunoSEQ multiplex PCR; in TCRdb, only in-frame clones are kept and a portion is missing. The sample shows hundreds of thousands of clones, 72% of them seen only once. Sequenced: memory CD4+ T cells sorted from blood. Stated subset: CD45RA-negative fraction. These receptors were obtained from a woman between 25 and 40 years old in good health.

The V call is TRBV5-4, the J call TRBJ2-5, with a weak D call TRBD2 (5 bases). V was clipped by 0 bases and J by 4 bases, with 10 bases between them. The CDR3 has 14 residues. Germline V gene data show CDR1 as SGHNT and CDR2 as YYREEE (reference sequence). The chain's CDR3 is CASSLVASTETQYF. The CDR3 bases are TGTGCCAGCAGCTTGGTAGCTAGCACAGAGACCCAGTACTTC.

This clone was seen at least ten times. The chain uses TRBV18 and TRBJ1-1, with TRBD1 matching over 9 bases. After removal of 5 bases from V and 7 bases from J, the junction contained 8 bases not matched to a gene. This CDR3 is 14 amino acids long. CDR1 is KGHSH, CDR2 LQKENI, per germline. The CDR3 sequence is CASSNRQDRGEAFF. The DNA of the CDR3 is TGTGCCAGCTCAAATCGACAGGACAGGGGTGAAGCTTTCTTT.